These 25 T cell receptor beta chains came from one sample sequenced in a study of blood T cell repertoires in COVID-19. Using immunoSEQ multiplex PCR, the repertoire was profiled, and TCRdb retains in-frame clones only, with some absent. The table has around 270,000 clones, roughly 84% seen once. Sequencing was performed on peripheral blood. Source of these receptors: a human donor with COVID-19, enrolled during active disease. The donor label of this sample is uncertain.

The chain recombines TRBV7-2 with TRBJ1-2; D is unclear. Per the germline V gene, CDR1 is SGHTA and CDR2 is FQGNSA. This CDR3 contains 17 residues. Trimming cost V 1 base and J 7 bases, with 22 bases left between them. The CDR3 bases are TGTGCCAGCAGCTTAGAGGTCACGGCGGCCAGCCACGGTGGCTACACCTTC. Translation: CASSLEVTAASHGGYTF.

The gene calls are TRBV6-5 and TRBJ1-2; D gene unclear. The CDR3 contains 13 residues. The germline V and J ends were trimmed by 1 base and 5 bases, with 8 bases remaining between them. Germline V gives CDR1 MNHEY, CDR2 SVGAGI. CDR3 sequence (DNA): TGTGCCAGCAGTTACTTCGGAGGGTATGGCTACACCTTC. This gives the protein CASSYFGGYGYTF.

As DNA, the CDR3 is TGTGCCAGTAGTATTAGGGACAGCTATTATAGCAATCAGCCCCAGCATTTT. The encoded protein is CASSIRDSYYSNQPQHF. The chain couples TRBV19 to TRBJ1-5, with 7 bases identical to TRBD1. V shed 3 bases, J shed 0 bases, and the junction held 8 bases outside the gene matches. Germline lookup yields CDR1 LNHDA and CDR2 SQIVND (reference sequence). The CDR3 sequence is 17 residues long.

The chain recombines TRBV7-3 with TRBJ2-7, with 7 bases lining up with TRBD1. Germline V gives CDR1 SGHTA, CDR2 FQGTGA. The CDR3 is 15 amino acids. J gave up 4 bases and V 5 bases, and 11 bases lay outside the gene matches. The CDR3 DNA follows: TGTGCCAGCAGCCCGAAGACAGGGCCCCCTTACGAGCAGTACTTC. Its protein is CASSPKTGPPYEQYF.

This sequence joins TRBV5-6 and TRBJ2-5, with D tentatively TRBD1 (5 bases). Germline V gene sequence: CDR1 SGHDT, CDR2 YYEEEE. Trimming pared 5 bases from V and 6 bases from J, leaving 17 bases between. The CDR3 contains 14 residues. For the CDR3, the DNA is TGTGCCAGCAGGGACCGCTACCTGGGGCAGACCCAGTACTTC. Its translation: CASRDRYLGQTQYF.

CDR3 amino acids: CSVDPGRDTEAFF. In DNA form, the CDR3 reads TGCAGCGTTGATCCAGGGAGGGACACTGAAGCTTTCTTT. V usage is TRBV29-1 and J usage is TRBJ1-1, with D perhaps matching TRBD1 (5 bases). V gave up 3 bases and J gave up 3 bases, with 11 bases separating them. CDR3 length: 13 residues. Looked up from germline, CDR1 is SQVTM and CDR2 is ANQGSEA. Full variable domain (missing parts from reference TRBV29-1 and TRBJ1-1): SAVISQKPSRDICQRGTSLTIQCQVDSQVTMMFWYRQQPGQSLTLIATANQGSEATYESGFVIDKFPISRPNLTFSTLTVSNMSPEDSSIYLCSVDPGRDTEAFFGQGTRLTVV.

The chain is built from TRBV9 and TRBJ1-3; possibly TRBD1 for D (6 bases). Germline assignment: CDR1 SGDLS and CDR2 YYNGEE. The CDR3 has 18 amino acids. Trimming shortened V by 0 bases and J by 0 bases, and 16 bases separated the two germline ends. The CDR3 spells CASSVALSGDFSGNTIYF. The CDR3 DNA reads TGTGCCAGCAGCGTAGCTTTATCAGGGGATTTCTCTGGAAACACCATATATTTT.

The chain recombines TRBV6-2 or TRBV6-3 with TRBJ1-2; no reliable D call. CDR1 is MNHEY, CDR2 SVGEGT, per germline. Trimming cost V 0 bases and J 8 bases, with 22 bases left between them. The CDR3 has 17 amino acids. The CDR3 reads CASSYSPAVTRREGYTF. In nucleotides, the CDR3 is TGTGCCAGCAGTTACTCGCCAGCAGTGACGAGGAGAGAAGGCTACACCTTC.

This clone was counted a single time. The CDR3 DNA is TGTGCCAGTAGCAAAACAGGGTACACTGAAGCTTTCTTT. This codes for CASSKTGYTEAFF. The J gene is TRBJ1-1, the V gene TRBV19; tentative D call: TRBD1 (6 bases). V lost 6 bases and J 3 bases, leaving 11 bases between the germline ends. Germline CDR1 LNHDA, CDR2 SQIVND (reference sequence). This CDR3 is 13 amino acids long. The full variable domain, rest sourced from reference TRBV19 and TRBJ1-1, is DGGITQSPKYLFRKEGQNVTLSCEQNLNHDAMYWYRQDPGQGLRLIYYSQIVNDFQKGDIAEGYSVSREKKESFPLTVTSAQKNPTAFYLCASSKTGYTEAFFGQGTRLTVV.

This clone was seen once. V is TRBV27 and J is TRBJ1-2; possible D gene TRBD1, 5 bases. Looked up from germline, CDR1 is MNHEY and CDR2 is SMNVEV (reference sequence). This CDR3 is 15 amino acids long. Deletions cut 6 bases from V and 3 bases from J, with 17 bases between. CDR3 nucleotides: TGTGCCAGCAGGGGGATCGGGGGGTCCGACTATGGCTACACCTTC. This translates into CASRGIGGSDYGYTF.

J is TRBJ1-1 and V is TRBV29-1; 8 nucleotides line up with TRBD1. Trimming removed 3 bases from V and 0 bases from J; junction bases left unmatched: 3. The CDR3 is made up of 14 amino acids. In germline, CDR1 is SQVTM, CDR2 ANQGSEA. CDR3 amino acids: CSVEDRALNTEAFF. The CDR3 coding sequence is TGCAGCGTTGAGGACAGGGCTTTGAACACTGAAGCTTTCTTT. The full variable domain, in which reference TRBV29-1 and TRBJ1-1 provide the parts outside the CDR3, is SAVISQKPSRDICQRGTSLTIQCQVDSQVTMMFWYRQQPGQSLTLIATANQGSEATYESGFVIDKFPISRPNLTFSTLTVSNMSPEDSSIYLCSVEDRALNTEAFFGQGTRLTVV.

V usage is TRBV6-5 and J usage is TRBJ1-4; D is undetermined. The CDR3 is 14 amino acids. Trimming left V 8 bases short and J 5 bases short, with 15 bases between. Germline V lookup: CDR1 MNHEY, CDR2 SVGAGI. CDR3 amino acids: CASARTRLNEKLFF. The DNA of the CDR3 is TGTGCCAGCGCCAGAACCAGACTAAATGAAAAACTGTTTTTT.

The gene calls are TRBV28 and TRBJ1-6; D might be TRBD1 (6 bases). Trimming took off 1 base at V and 10 bases at J, with 14 bases between the two ends. The germline V gene encodes CDR1 MDHEN and CDR2 SYDVKM. The CDR3 totals 15 residues. CDR3 sequence (DNA): TGTGCCAGCAGTTTATCGGGCCCGAGGGGGTCACCCCTCCACTTT. Protein product: CASSLSGPRGSPLHF.

The V call is TRBV7-8, the J call TRBJ2-2, with TRBD1 matching 9 bases. Germline CDR1 and CDR2: SGHVS and FQNEAQ. Losses at the gene ends were 6 bases for V and 4 bases for J; bases not matched to a gene: 6. This CDR3 region has 15 residues. This chain's CDR3 is CASSPGTGFTGELFF. CDR3 DNA: TGTGCCAGCAGTCCCGGGACAGGGTTCACCGGGGAGCTGTTTTTT.

This clone occurred a few times. CDR3 sequence: CASSLESGGSATNEKLFF. The CDR3 region has the DNA TGTGCCAGCAGCTTGGAAAGTGGAGGGTCTGCAACTAATGAAAAACTGTTTTTT. The chain combines TRBV5-8 with TRBJ1-4, with D unclear. Trimming removed 0 bases from V and 0 bases from J, with 15 bases in between. Germline V gene sequence: CDR1 SGHTS, CDR2 YDEGEE. The CDR3 totals 18 residues.

The chain joins TRBV5-5 to TRBJ1-2, with D perhaps matching TRBD1 (5 bases). Trimming pared 4 bases from V and 2 bases from J, leaving 12 bases between. Germline CDR1 reads SGHKS; CDR2 reads YYEKEE (reference sequence). The CDR3 consists of 14 residues. For the CDR3, the DNA is TGTGCCAGCAGCACCCGGGGGAGGAACTATGGCTACACCTTC. Translating gives CASSTRGRNYGYTF. Full variable domain (outside the CDR3, taken from reference TRBV5-5 and TRBJ1-2): DAGVTQSPTHLIKTRGQQVTLRCSPISGHKSVSWYQQVLGQGPQFIFQYYEKEERGRGNFPDRFSARQFPNYSSELNVNALLLGDSALYLCASSTRGRNYGYTFGSGTRLTVV.

This chain links TRBV19 with TRBJ1-2; D is ambiguous. Germline CDR1 and CDR2: LNHDA and SQIVND (reference sequence). V was pared by 5 bases and J by 6 bases, with 13 bases between. The CDR3 has 13 amino acids. The CDR3 reads CASSALVSDGYTF. The CDR3 DNA sequence: TGTGCCAGTAGTGCATTGGTATCGGATGGCTACACCTTC.

The rearrangement uses TRBV5-4 and TRBJ1-2; the D is unclear. Germline loops: CDR1 SGHNT, CDR2 YYREEE (reference sequence). This CDR3 is 15 amino acids long. V was pared by 3 bases and J by 1 base, with 13 bases between. The DNA for the CDR3 is TGTGCCAGCAGCTCCCGGGTCCCATTTAACTATGGCTACACCTTC. Translation gives CASSSRVPFNYGYTF.

The chain couples TRBV28 to TRBJ2-7; 7 nucleotides match TRBD2. Germline V gene sequence: CDR1 MDHEN, CDR2 SYDVKM. V lost 5 bases and J lost 7; bases outside the gene matches: 17. The CDR3 is made up of 16 amino acids. The DNA of the CDR3 is TGTGCCAGCAGTCCTATTTTTAGGACTAGGGGTGGGGAGCAGTACTTC. Its protein product is CASSPIFRTRGGEQYF.

This chain uses TRBV9 with TRBJ1-2; weak D call: TRBD1 (5 bases). The germline CDR1 and CDR2 sequences are SGDLS and YYNGEE. V dropped 4 bases and J dropped 0 bases, with 13 bases sitting between them. There are 15 residues in the CDR3. As DNA, the CDR3 is TGTGCCAGCAGCTCCAACCAGGGATCTAACTATGGCTACACCTTC. Translated: CASSSNQGSNYGYTF. Full variable domain (rest looked up from reference TRBV9 and TRBJ1-2): DSGVTQTPKHLITATGQRVTLRCSPRSGDLSVYWYQQSLDQGLQFLIQYYNGEERAKGNILERFSAQQFPDLHSELNLSSLELGDSALYFCASSSNQGSNYGYTFGSGTRLTVV.

This clone was seen just once. The chain combines TRBV28 with TRBJ2-7, with 9 nucleotides matching TRBD1. Germline assignment: CDR1 MDHEN and CDR2 SYDVKM. The CDR3 covers 15 residues. V shed 5 bases and J 5 bases; nucleotides not matched to a gene: 10. Written as DNA, the CDR3 is TGTGCCAGCAGTACGTCCGGGACAGGGTCCCACGAGCAGTACTTC. It encodes CASSTSGTGSHEQYF.

This chain connects TRBV28 to TRBJ1-2; perhaps TRBD1 as D (6 bases). The CDR3 sequence is 14 residues long. CDR1 and CDR2 (germline): MDHEN, SYDVKM. Trimming left V 3 bases short and J 8 bases short, with 16 bases between. In DNA form, the CDR3 reads TGTGCCAGCAGTTTGGGCAGGGGTGTCCGGGGCTACACCTTC. Translating it yields CASSLGRGVRGYTF.

V usage is TRBV27 and J usage is TRBJ2-2, with D perhaps TRBD2 (5 bases). Germline loops: CDR1 MNHEY, CDR2 SMNVEV (reference sequence). Deletions cut 6 bases from V and 2 bases from J, with 13 bases between. The CDR3 is 15 residues long. The CDR3 here is CASSPREINTGELFF. CDR3 coding DNA: TGTGCCAGCAGCCCTAGGGAGATAAACACCGGGGAGCTGTTTTTT.

The gene calls are TRBV3-1 (or the pseudogene TRBV3-2) and TRBJ1-5; D remains ambiguous. V lost 0 bases and J 0 bases, leaving 6 bases between the germline ends. Looked up from germline, CDR1 is LGHDT and CDR2 is YNNKEL (reference sequence). The CDR3 covers 15 residues. The CDR3 loop reads CASSQDGDSNQPQHF. CDR3 coding DNA: TGTGCCAGCAGCCAAGACGGAGATAGCAATCAGCCCCAGCATTTT.

The J gene is TRBJ2-7, the V gene TRBV7-9; D gene ambiguous. The CDR3 consists of 14 residues. V was shortened by 5 bases and J by 1 base, with 12 bases between the two germline ends. The germline V gene has CDR1 SEHNR and CDR2 FQNEAQ (reference sequence). CDR3 in DNA: TGTGCCAGCAGCCCAGATATGCCATCCTACGAGCAGTACTTC. Translated, it gives CASSPDMPSYEQYF. Based on the CDR3 plus reference TRBV7-9 and TRBJ2-7, the full variable domain is DTGVSQNPRHKITKRGQNVTFRCDPISEHNRLYWYRQTLGQGPEFLTYFQNEAQLEKSRLLSDRFSAERPKGSFSTLEIQRTEQGDSAMYLCASSPDMPSYEQYFGPGTRLTVT.